This TCR beta chain was observed in a study of cytomegalovirus exposure and HLA in healthy donors. Study-wide context: The approximately 110 validation repertoires, a later analysis reported, used the same platform as the roughly 660 repertoires from the first cohort.

Looked up from germline, CDR1 is MNHEY and CDR2 is SVGAGI. V was cut by 0 bases and J by 7 bases, with 9 bases left in between. The CDR3 length is 13 residues. As regards this clone: The antigen is not known.

Points from the study as a whole: It was approximately 170 TCR beta chains that were listed as cytomegalovirus-associated. Most TCR sequences were uncommon, yet certain public TCRs appeared in many donors. First-cohort TCR clusters tended to co-occur in the 120 or so validation repertoires, a later analysis found.

Libraries were prepared by immunoSEQ multiplex PCR; TCRdb keeps only in-frame clonotypes and omits some of them. Counted here are approximately 180,000 clones, around 86% occurring once; the ten biggest clones make up roughly 2.7%. Sequencing input: PBMCs. This TCR came from a young man in good health and CMV-seropositive. The chain employs TRBV6-5 and TRBJ1-1, with D possibly matching TRBD1 (5 bases). The CDR3 sequence: CASSYSGGNEAFF. CDR3 nucleotides: TGTGCCAGCAGTTACTCGGGGGGAAATGAAGCTTTCTTT.